Listed here is a single T cell receptor (beta chain). As yet, its antigen is unknown. This record comes from a study of T cells expressing NK-cell markers. Study results and limitations: More than 5 donors had dominant NKG2C+ clonotypes that comprised about 1.0-7.0% of their CD8+ T cells.

Germline lookup yields CDR1 SGHRS and CDR2 YFSETQ. This CDR3 is built from 12 residues. TCRdb re-called the 5' RACE reads and shows each CDR3 protein once, DNA omitted. The sample holds about 260,000 distinct CDR3 sequences. The specimen was blood T cells: a sorted CD56 or NKG2C T cell subset, CD4+ or CD8+ T cells, or bulk PBMC T cells (not recorded which). The chain employs TRBV5-1 and TRBJ1-1. This clonotype originated in a woman between 18 and 70 years old in good health. The CDR3 protein is CASSWGITEAFF.